The 7 T cell receptor beta chains presented below share a single source sample, sequenced in a study of T cell responses to AZD1222 COVID-19 vaccine. The assay was immunoSEQ multiplex PCR, and TCRdb's table has in-frame clones only and misses some. The sample shows approximately 120,000 clones, 80% to 90% of them seen only once. The specimen was peripheral blood, collected 28 days after the second AZD1222 dose. These TCRs come from an adult who received the AZD1222 COVID-19 vaccine.

The chain combines TRBV10-3 with TRBJ2-1; either TRBD1 or TRBD2 may fit D (5 bases each). The V gene lost 9 bases and the J gene lost 2 bases, with 17 bases spanning the gap. The CDR3 contains 15 residues. From germline, CDR1 is ENHRY and CDR2 SYGVKD. In DNA, the CDR3 is TGTGCCATAACCGCCGGGGCACTGACCTACAATGAGCAGTTCTTC. The encoded protein is CAITAGALTYNEQFF.

This chain connects TRBV21-1 to TRBJ1-2. TRBV21-1 corresponds to a pseudogene. The CDR3 is 14 amino acids. The CDR3 nucleotides read TGTGCCAGCGGGAGGGACAGCACTCCCTATGGCTACACCTTC. Residues: CASGRDSTPYGYTF.

The chain links TRBV7-2 to TRBJ1-3; unclear D gene. Trimming took 5 bases from V and 0 from J, leaving 14 bases between them. Germline loops: CDR1 SGHTA, CDR2 FQGNSA. CDR3 length equals 16 residues. The CDR3 protein is CASSLGLPASGNTIYF. The CDR3 nucleotides are TGTGCCAGCAGCCTTGGACTGCCCGCCTCTGGAAACACCATATATTTT.

This clone is a singleton in its sample. The rearrangement joins TRBV6-2 or TRBV6-3 to TRBJ2-2; D remains ambiguous. The CDR3 contains 13 residues. V dropped 6 bases and J dropped 5 bases, with 10 bases sitting between them. CDR1 MNHEY and CDR2 SVGEGT come from the germline V gene. The CDR3 loop is CASSPSWTGELFF. The CDR3 DNA is TGTGCCAGCAGCCCGTCGTGGACCGGGGAGCTGTTTTTT.

This chain links TRBV7-3 with TRBJ2-1, with a possible D match to TRBD2 (7 bases). V lost 0 bases to trimming and J lost 4 bases, with 13 bases between them. Germline CDR1 reads SGHTA; CDR2 reads FQGTGA. The CDR3 runs 16 residues. CDR3 amino acids: CASSLTGGAGYNEQFF. The CDR3 DNA reads as TGTGCCAGCAGCTTAACAGGGGGGGCTGGTTACAATGAGCAGTTCTTC.

V and J are TRBV27 and TRBJ1-4; the D gene is possibly TRBD1 (6 bases). Trimming left V 7 bases short and J 4 bases short, with 19 bases between. The CDR3 is made up of 16 amino acids. CDR1 is MNHEY, CDR2 SMNVEV, per germline (reference sequence). The CDR3 DNA is TGTGCCAGCATCCCCCGGGTCGGCAGGGGTAATGAAAAACTGTTTTTT. Amino acid sequence: CASIPRVGRGNEKLFF.

This clone was recorded a few times. The J gene is TRBJ2-7, the V gene TRBV7-9; either TRBD1 or TRBD2 may supply D (5 bases each). Trimming took 3 bases from V and 2 from J, leaving 11 bases between them. The CDR3 sequence is 14 residues long. Germline V gene lookup returns CDR1 SEHNR and CDR2 FQNEAQ (reference sequence). CDR3 in amino acids: CASSFGDRTYEQYF. The CDR3 DNA follows: TGTGCCAGCAGCTTTGGGGACCGAACCTACGAGCAGTACTTC. The variable domain in full, with the rest retrieved from reference TRBV7-9 and TRBJ2-7, is DTGVSQNPRHKITKRGQNVTFRCDPISEHNRLYWYRQTLGQGPEFLTYFQNEAQLEKSRLLSDRFSAERPKGSFSTLEIQRTEQGDSAMYLCASSFGDRTYEQYFGPGTRLTVT.